This T cell receptor (beta chain) was sequenced in a study of T-cell reconstitution after alpha-beta-depleted transplantation in children. This clonotype was detected ten times or more. No antigen is known for it. Unique molecular identifiers featured in how the TCRbeta library was prepared. TCRdb fed the PCR reads into MiXCR, producing one record per CDR3 protein. Found here are approximately 490,000 distinct CDR3 sequences, 10% of them singletons; the top ten hold 2%. The study's findings and limits: Some patients owed their high day-60 TCRbeta diversity to surviving recipient T cells and thymic progenitors. By one year post-transplant, T-cell counts and diversity largely arose from T cells that were newly produced. By about two months after transplant, alpha-beta T cells reportedly arose from several hundred graft clones that had expanded.

Trimming stripped 5 bases from V and 8 bases from J, with 25 bases between. Germline-derived CDR1 and CDR2 are SGHVS and FQNEAQ. The CDR3 is made up of 17 amino acids. Sample: PBMCs, taken before TCRalphabeta/CD19-depleted stem cell transplant. The chain joins TRBV7-8 to TRBJ2-1; tentative D call: TRBD2 (6 bases). The clonotype was recovered from a child aged 2 to 10 with inherited bone marrow failure, due to receive a stem cell transplant. CDR3: CASSHKVGGRLFDEQFF. DNA for the CDR3: TGTGCCAGCAGCCACAAGGTCGGGGGTCGGTTGTTCGATGAGCAGTTCTTC. Supplemented by reference TRBV7-8 and TRBJ2-1, the full variable domain reads GAGVSQSPRYKVAKRGQDVALRCDPISGHVSLFWYQQALGQGPEFLTYFQNEAQLDKSGLPSDRFFAERPEGSVSTLKIQRTQQEDSAVYLCASSHKVGGRLFDEQFFGPGTRLTVL.